These 22 T cell receptor beta chains originate from one sample sequenced in a study of T-cell memory formation after mild COVID-19. TCRdb ran MiXCR on the 5' RACE reads and lists one entry per CDR3 protein. The sample includes roughly 350,000 distinct CDR3 sequences, around 15% seen only once; the top ten take 20% to 25%. Sample: PBMCs or a T cell subset sorted from them (not recorded which). These receptors came from a man in his late teens or twenties who had mild COVID-19 (a few samples of this study predate the infection). Cell type and time point are not known.

The chain recombines TRBV29-1 with TRBJ2-3, with 7 nucleotides matching TRBD2. Germline V gives CDR1 SQVTM, CDR2 ANQGSEA. Germline trimming cut 6 bases from V and 4 bases from J; bases unmatched to any gene: 10. This CDR3 has 14 amino acids. CDR3 in DNA: TGCAGCGTGGGGCCTGGCGGGGGAGCAGATACGCAGTATTTT. Its protein is CSVGPGGGADTQYF.

This clonotype came up a few times. V usage is TRBV12-3 or TRBV12-4 and J usage is TRBJ1-2; TRBD1 is a possible D gene (5 bases). The ends were cut back, 1 base at V and 7 bases at J, with 10 bases in the middle. The CDR3 totals 13 residues. The CDR3 loop is CASSLDGGGGYTF. The CDR3 DNA sequence: TGTGCCAGCAGTTTAGATGGGGGTGGTGGCTACACCTTC.

CDR3 sequence reads: CASSPGPGYGYTF. The DNA of the CDR3 is TGTGCCAGCAGCCCGGGACCCGGCTATGGCTACACCTTC. The chain joins TRBV7-2 to TRBJ1-2; weak D call: TRBD1 (5 bases). This CDR3 has 13 amino acids. The V gene lost 5 bases and the J gene lost 4 bases, with 11 bases spanning the gap. Germline lookup yields CDR1 SGHTA and CDR2 FQGNSA.

This rearrangement joins TRBV29-1 to TRBJ2-1; D is ambiguous. The CDR3 is made up of 13 amino acids. The germline CDR1 and CDR2 sequences are SQVTM and ANQGSEA. Trimming removed 4 bases from V and 0 bases from J, with 7 bases in between. CDR3 bases: TGCAGCGTTGTCCCGAGCTCCTACAATGAGCAGTTCTTC. This sequence encodes CSVVPSSYNEQFF.

This clonotype was counted a few times. The chain employs TRBV7-2 and TRBJ2-7; D remains ambiguous. The CDR3 is 16 residues long. Trimming stripped 5 bases from V and 0 bases from J, with 17 bases between. CDR1 is SGHTA, CDR2 FQGNSA, per germline. The CDR3 coding sequence is TGTGCCAGCAGCCGCTGGTCAGCTATAAGCTCCTACGAGCAGTACTTC. Translating gives CASSRWSAISSYEQYF.

The rearrangement joins TRBV10-3 to TRBJ2-1; D gene ambiguous. The CDR3 is made up of 12 amino acids. Trimming stripped 3 bases from V and 8 bases from J, with 8 bases between. Germline V gene data show CDR1 as ENHRY and CDR2 as SYGVKD. The CDR3 nucleotides read TGTGCCATCAGTGATAGGTCCGATGAGCAGTTCTTC. Its protein is CAISDRSDEQFF.

This clonotype was counted a few times. The chain combines TRBV5-1 with TRBJ2-3; the D gene is possibly TRBD2 (5 bases). V was pared by 3 bases and J by 4 bases, with 12 bases between. The CDR3 consists of 14 residues. CDR1 is SGHRS, CDR2 YFSETQ, per germline. In DNA, the CDR3 is TGCGCCAGCAGCTCCTTAGTACTAGCAGATACGCAGTATTTT. Translated, it gives CASSSLVLADTQYF.

This clonotype was counted a few times. The chain joins TRBV4-1 to TRBJ1-6, with a possible D match to TRBD1 (5 bases). The CDR3 contains 14 residues. The V gene's germline CDR1 is MGHRA and CDR2 YSYEKL. V was cut by 4 bases and J by 7 bases, with 11 bases left in between. Here the CDR3 DNA reads TGCGCCAGCAGCCGGGGACTGAGAAATTCACCCCTCCACTTT. This translates into CASSRGLRNSPLHF.

In this sample, this clonotype turned up a few times. The chain couples TRBV5-4 to TRBJ2-3; D unclear. Trimming cost V 5 bases and J 2 bases, with 12 bases left between them. The CDR3 consists of 14 residues. CDR1 and CDR2 from the germline V gene are SGHNT and YYREEE (reference sequence). For the CDR3, the DNA is TGTGCCAGCAGACAGAGTGGGGACACAGATACGCAGTATTTT. It is translated as CASRQSGDTDTQYF.

The chain has TRBV6-6 and TRBJ2-5; TRBD2 matches at 11 bases. The CDR3 is 17 residues long. V shed 2 bases, J shed 1 base, and the junction held 6 bases outside the gene matches. Germline CDR1 reads MNHNY; CDR2 reads SVGAGI (reference sequence). The CDR3 nucleotides are TGTGCCAGCAGTTACGGGGCTAGCGGGGGGAGCCAAGAGACCCAGTACTTC. Amino acid sequence: CASSYGASGGSQETQYF.

This clonotype was observed a few times. The J gene is TRBJ2-5, the V gene TRBV5-4; D is unclear. CDR3 length: 14 amino acids. Per germline, CDR1 SGHNT and CDR2 YYREEE (reference sequence). Trimming removed 4 bases at V and 2 bases at J, with 12 bases between. The CDR3 nucleotides read TGTGCCAGCAGCCGTACCGGTCCGCAAGAGACCCAGTACTTC. This translates into CASSRTGPQETQYF.

The chain couples TRBV5-1 to TRBJ2-3; possibly TRBD2 for D (6 bases). The CDR3 is made up of 12 amino acids. Per germline, CDR1 SGHRS and CDR2 YFSETQ. V was trimmed by 5 bases and J by 10 bases, leaving 14 bases between them. DNA for the CDR3: TGCGCCAGCAGGGCCCCGACTAGTTCGCAGTATTTT. This translates into CASRAPTSSQYF. The variable domain in full, with the rest retrieved from reference TRBV5-1 and TRBJ2-3, is KAGVTQTPRYLIKTRGQQVTLSCSPISGHRSVSWYQQTPGQGLQFLFEYFSETQRNKGNFPGRFSGRQFSNSRSEMNVSTLELGDSALYLCASRAPTSSQYFGPGTRLTVL.

This clonotype was recorded at least ten times. The chain links TRBV7-2 to TRBJ2-5; 10 positions agree with TRBD1. Germline lookup yields CDR1 SGHTA and CDR2 FQGNSA. The CDR3 extends over 15 amino acids. With V trimmed by 4 bases and J by 5 bases, 7 bases remained unmatched. The DNA for the CDR3 is TGTGCCAGCAGCTCGAATGGGGGACAGGGGGAGACCCAGTACTTC. It yields the protein CASSSNGGQGETQYF.

The rearrangement joins TRBV20-1 to TRBJ1-5; D gene uncertain. CDR3 length equals 15 residues. The ends were cut back, 3 bases at V and 1 base at J, with 13 bases in the middle. Germline CDR1 reads DFQATT; CDR2 reads SNEGSKA (reference sequence). The CDR3 is CSASRPGRSNQPQHF. DNA of the CDR3: TGCAGTGCTAGTCGGCCCGGTCGCAGCAATCAGCCCCAGCATTTT.

Of note for this clonotype: A much larger clone lies one base from this, so it may be a read error. This chain uses TRBV7-9 with TRBJ2-7; D may correspond to TRBD1 or TRBD2 (5 bases each). V was pared by 3 bases and J by 2 bases, with 14 bases between. Germline lookup yields CDR1 SEHNR and CDR2 FQNEAQ (reference sequence). This CDR3 comprises 15 residues. The CDR3 nucleotides read TGTGCCAGCAGCTTTACCGGGACGGAGGCCTACGAGCAGTACTTC. Its translation: CASSFTGTEAYEQYF. The whole variable domain, filled in from reference TRBV7-9 and TRBJ2-7, reads DTGVSQNPRHKITKRGQNVTFRCDPISEHNRLYWYRQTLGQGPEFLTYFQNEAQLEKSRLLSDRFSAERPKGSFSTLEIQRTEQGDSAMYLCASSFTGTEAYEQYFGPGTRLTVT.

The chain combines TRBV7-2 with TRBJ2-2; D not certain. CDR3 size: 14 residues. V gave up 9 bases and J gave up 6 bases, with 17 bases separating them. Germline V gives CDR1 SGHTA, CDR2 FQGNSA. The CDR3 sequence: CASIRVSGAGELFF. DNA of the CDR3: TGTGCCAGTATCCGGGTATCCGGAGCCGGGGAGCTGTTTTTT. Together with reference TRBV7-2 and TRBJ2-2, the CDR3 gives the full variable domain: GAGVSQSPSNKVTEKGKDVELRCDPISGHTALYWYRQSLGQGLEFLIYFQGNSAPDKSGLPSDRFSAERTGGSVSTLTIQRTQQEDSAVYLCASIRVSGAGELFFGEGSRLTVL.

This rearrangement joins TRBV20-1 to TRBJ2-7; perhaps TRBD1 as D (6 bases). The CDR3 has 12 amino acids. Trimming pared 3 bases from V and 9 bases from J, leaving 15 bases between. Germline lookup yields CDR1 DFQATT and CDR2 SNEGSKA (reference sequence). This CDR3 is CSASGQSRVQYV. Here the CDR3 DNA reads TGCAGTGCTAGCGGACAGTCTAGGGTGCAGTACGTC.

This clonotype has only one observation. A much bigger clone sits one base away, suggesting this may be a read error. The chain recombines TRBV6-6 with TRBJ2-5, with no clear D. Germline loops: CDR1 MNHNY, CDR2 SVGAGI (reference sequence). V lost 6 bases to trimming and J lost 1 base, with 6 bases between them. This CDR3 is 12 amino acids long. The CDR3 region is CASSQAQETQYF. Here the CDR3 DNA reads TGTGCCAGCAGCCAGGCCCAAGAGACCCAGTACTTC.

The CDR3 loop reads CAWKRSYEQYF. CDR3 sequence (DNA): TGTGCCTGGAAAAGGTCCTACGAGCAGTACTTC. The genes are TRBV30 and TRBJ2-7; D ambiguous. Germline V gene data show CDR1 as GTSNPN and CDR2 as SVGIG (reference sequence). The CDR3 has 11 residues. Trimming took 4 bases from V and 1 from J, leaving 5 bases between them. The whole variable domain, remainder taken from reference TRBV30 and TRBJ2-7, is SQTIHQWPATLVQPVGSPLSLECTVEGTSNPNLYWYRQAAGRGLQLLFYSVGIGQISSEVPQNLSASRPQDRQFILSSKKLLLSDSGFYLCAWKRSYEQYFGPGTRLTVT.

This clonotype showed up just a few times. The V gene is TRBV7-9, the J gene TRBJ1-2; D unclear. This CDR3 region has 11 residues. V dropped 1 base and J dropped 8 bases, with 5 bases sitting between them. Germline V gene sequence: CDR1 SEHNR, CDR2 FQNEAQ (reference sequence). The CDR3 DNA sequence: TGTGCCAGCAGCTTAGGTCCGGGCTACACCTTC. This codes for CASSLGPGYTF. The whole variable domain, filled in from reference TRBV7-9 and TRBJ1-2, reads DTGVSQNPRHKITKRGQNVTFRCDPISEHNRLYWYRQTLGQGPEFLTYFQNEAQLEKSRLLSDRFSAERPKGSFSTLEIQRTEQGDSAMYLCASSLGPGYTFGSGTRLTVV.

This clonotype was observed a handful of times. The chain is built from TRBV19 and TRBJ2-2; the match to TRBD1 covers 9 bases. In germline, CDR1 is LNHDA, CDR2 SQIVND (reference sequence). The CDR3 has 16 residues. V was clipped by 5 bases and J by 4 bases; unmatched bases: 8. CDR3 sequence (DNA): TGTGCCAGTAGTCCCCACAGGGGGCGGGGCACCGGGGAGCTGTTTTTT. Amino acids: CASSPHRGRGTGELFF.

The gene calls are TRBV20-1 and TRBJ1-4, with a tentative D call TRBD1 (6 bases). The CDR3 sequence is 12 residues long. From germline, CDR1 is DFQATT and CDR2 SNEGSKA (reference sequence). CDR3 bases: TGCACCGGCCGGGGGGGCGGTGAAAAACTGTTTTTT. Its translation is CTGRGGGEKLFF.